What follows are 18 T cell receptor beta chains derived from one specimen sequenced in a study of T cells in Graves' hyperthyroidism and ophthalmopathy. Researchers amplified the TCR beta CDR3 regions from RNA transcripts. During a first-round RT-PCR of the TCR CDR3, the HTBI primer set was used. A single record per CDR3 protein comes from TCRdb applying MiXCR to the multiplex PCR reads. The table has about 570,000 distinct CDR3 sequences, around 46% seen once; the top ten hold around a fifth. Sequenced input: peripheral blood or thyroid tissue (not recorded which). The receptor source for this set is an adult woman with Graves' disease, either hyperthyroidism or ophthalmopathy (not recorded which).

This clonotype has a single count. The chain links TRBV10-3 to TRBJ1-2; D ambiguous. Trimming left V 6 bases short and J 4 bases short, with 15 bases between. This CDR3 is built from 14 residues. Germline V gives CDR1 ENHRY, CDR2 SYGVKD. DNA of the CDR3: TGTGCCATCAGCAGTTTCGAAAAGGTCTATGGCTACACCTTC. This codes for CAISSFEKVYGYTF.

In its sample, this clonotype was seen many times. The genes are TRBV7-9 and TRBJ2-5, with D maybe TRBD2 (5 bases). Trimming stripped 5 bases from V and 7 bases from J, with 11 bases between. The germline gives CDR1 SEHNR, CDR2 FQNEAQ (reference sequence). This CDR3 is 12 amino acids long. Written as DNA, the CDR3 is TGTGCCAGCAGCCAAGGAAGCGGGACCCAGTACTTC. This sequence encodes CASSQGSGTQYF.

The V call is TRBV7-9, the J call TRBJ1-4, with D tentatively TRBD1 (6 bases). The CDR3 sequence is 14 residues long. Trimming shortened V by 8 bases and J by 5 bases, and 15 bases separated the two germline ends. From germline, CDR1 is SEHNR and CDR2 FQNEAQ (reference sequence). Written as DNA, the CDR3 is TGTGCCAGCGGTTCTGGGACACCGAATGAAAAACTGTTTTTT. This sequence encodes CASGSGTPNEKLFF.

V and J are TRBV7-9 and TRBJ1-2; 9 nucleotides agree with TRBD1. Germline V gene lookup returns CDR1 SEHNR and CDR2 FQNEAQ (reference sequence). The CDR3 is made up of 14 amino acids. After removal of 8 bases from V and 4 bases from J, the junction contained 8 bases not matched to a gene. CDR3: CASERTGEGYGYTF. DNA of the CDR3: TGTGCCAGCGAAAGGACAGGGGAGGGCTATGGCTACACCTTC.

The CDR3 nucleotides are TGCAGTGCTAGAGATGGGGGGCACCAAGAGACCCAGTACTTC. It translates to CSARDGGHQETQYF. The chain links TRBV20-1 to TRBJ2-5, with D perhaps TRBD1 or TRBD2 (6 bases each). The V gene's germline CDR1 is DFQATT and CDR2 SNEGSKA (reference sequence). This CDR3 contains 14 residues. Trimming removed 0 bases at V and 0 bases at J, with 8 bases between.

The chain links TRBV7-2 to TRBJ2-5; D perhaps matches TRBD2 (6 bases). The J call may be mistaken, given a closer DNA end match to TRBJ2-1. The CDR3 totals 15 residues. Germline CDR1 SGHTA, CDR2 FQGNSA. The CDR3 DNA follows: TGTGCCAGCATCTCCTACTCTAGCGTGCAAGAGACCCAGTTCTTC. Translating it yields CASISYSSVQETQFF.

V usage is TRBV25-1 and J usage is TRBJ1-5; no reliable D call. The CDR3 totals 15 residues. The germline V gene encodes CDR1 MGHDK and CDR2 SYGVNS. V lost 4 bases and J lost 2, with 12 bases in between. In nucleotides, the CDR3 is TGTGCCAGCAGTGGAAAGTCCGGGGGCAATCAGCCCCAGCATTTT. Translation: CASSGKSGGNQPQHF. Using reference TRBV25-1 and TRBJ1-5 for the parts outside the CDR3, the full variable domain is EADIYQTPRYLVIGTGKKITLECSQTMGHDKMYWYQQDPGMELHLIHYSYGVNSTEKGDLSSESTVSRIRTEHFPLTLESARPSHTSQYLCASSGKSGGNQPQHFGDGTRLSIL.

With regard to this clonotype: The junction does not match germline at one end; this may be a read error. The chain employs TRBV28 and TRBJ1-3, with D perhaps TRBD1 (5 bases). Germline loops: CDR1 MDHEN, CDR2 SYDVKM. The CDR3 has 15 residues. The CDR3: CVSSLSGLGGNTIYF. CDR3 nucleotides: TGTGTCAGCAGTTTATCAGGGTTGGGAGGAAACACCATATATTTT.

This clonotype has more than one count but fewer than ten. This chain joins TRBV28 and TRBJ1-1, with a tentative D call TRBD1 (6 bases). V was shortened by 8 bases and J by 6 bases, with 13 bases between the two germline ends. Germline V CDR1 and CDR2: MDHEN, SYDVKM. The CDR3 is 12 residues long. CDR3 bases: TGTGCCAGCTGTCGGACAGCCCCTGAAGCTTTCTTT. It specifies CASCRTAPEAFF.

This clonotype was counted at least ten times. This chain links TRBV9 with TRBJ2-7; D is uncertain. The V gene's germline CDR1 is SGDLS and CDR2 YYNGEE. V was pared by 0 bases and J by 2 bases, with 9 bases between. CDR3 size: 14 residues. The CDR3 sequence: CASSVGNIPYEQYF. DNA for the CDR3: TGTGCCAGCAGCGTAGGGAATATTCCCTACGAGCAGTACTTC.

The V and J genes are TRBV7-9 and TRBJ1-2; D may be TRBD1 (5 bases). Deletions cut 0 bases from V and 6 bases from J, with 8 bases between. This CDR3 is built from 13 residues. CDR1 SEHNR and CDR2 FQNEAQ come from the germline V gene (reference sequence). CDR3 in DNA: TGTGCCAGCAGCTTAGCTGGGGGAGATGGCTACACCTTC. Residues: CASSLAGGDGYTF. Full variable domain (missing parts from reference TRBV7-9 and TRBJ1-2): DTGVSQNPRHKITKRGQNVTFRCDPISEHNRLYWYRQTLGQGPEFLTYFQNEAQLEKSRLLSDRFSAERPKGSFSTLEIQRTEQGDSAMYLCASSLAGGDGYTFGSGTRLTVV.

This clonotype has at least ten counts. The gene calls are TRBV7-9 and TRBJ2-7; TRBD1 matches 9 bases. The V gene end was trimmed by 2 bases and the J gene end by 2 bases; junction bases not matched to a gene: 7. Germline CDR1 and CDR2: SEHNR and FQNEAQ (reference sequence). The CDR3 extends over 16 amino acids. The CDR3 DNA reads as TGTGCCAGCAGCTTACCCACAGGGGGCTCACCCTACGAGCAGTACTTC. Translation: CASSLPTGGSPYEQYF.

CDR3 DNA: TGCGCCAGCAGCTTGGTAAGCGGAGGGCTCAATGAGCAGTTCTTC. The encoded protein is CASSLVSGGLNEQFF. The gene calls are TRBV5-1 and TRBJ2-1, with D possibly matching TRBD2 (6 bases). Germline CDR1 is SGHRS and CDR2 is YFSETQ. V was trimmed by 0 bases and J by 6 bases, leaving 13 bases between them. The CDR3 is made up of 15 amino acids.

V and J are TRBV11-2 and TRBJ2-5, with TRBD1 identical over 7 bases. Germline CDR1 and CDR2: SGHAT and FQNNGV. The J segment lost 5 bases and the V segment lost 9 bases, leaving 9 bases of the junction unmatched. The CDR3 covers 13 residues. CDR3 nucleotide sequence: TGTGCCAGTGAGAGGGGGCGAGGGGAGACCCAGTACTTC. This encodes CASERGRGETQYF.

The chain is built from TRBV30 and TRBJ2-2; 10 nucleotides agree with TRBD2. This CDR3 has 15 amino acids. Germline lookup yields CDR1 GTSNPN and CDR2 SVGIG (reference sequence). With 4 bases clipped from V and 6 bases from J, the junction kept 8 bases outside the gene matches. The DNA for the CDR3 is TGTGCCTGGATACCAGCGGGAGGGTATGCCGGGGAGCTGTTTTTT. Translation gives CAWIPAGGYAGELFF. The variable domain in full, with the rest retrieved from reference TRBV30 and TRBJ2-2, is SQTIHQWPATLVQPVGSPLSLECTVEGTSNPNLYWYRQAAGRGLQLLFYSVGIGQISSEVPQNLSASRPQDRQFILSSKKLLLSDSGFYLCAWIPAGGYAGELFFGEGSRLTVL.

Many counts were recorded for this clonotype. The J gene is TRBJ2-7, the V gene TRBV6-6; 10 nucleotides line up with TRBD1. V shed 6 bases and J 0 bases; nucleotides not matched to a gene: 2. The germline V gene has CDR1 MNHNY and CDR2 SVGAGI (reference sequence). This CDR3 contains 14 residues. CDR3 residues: CASSRDRGSYEQYF. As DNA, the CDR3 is TGTGCCAGCAGCCGGGACAGGGGCTCCTACGAGCAGTACTTC.

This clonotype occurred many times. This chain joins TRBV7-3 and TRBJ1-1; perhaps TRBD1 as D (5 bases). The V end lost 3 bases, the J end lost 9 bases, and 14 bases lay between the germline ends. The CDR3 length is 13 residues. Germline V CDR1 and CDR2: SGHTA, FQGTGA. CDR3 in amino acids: CASSFWGGTKAFF. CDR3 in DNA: TGTGCCAGCAGCTTTTGGGGGGGGACTAAAGCTTTCTTT.

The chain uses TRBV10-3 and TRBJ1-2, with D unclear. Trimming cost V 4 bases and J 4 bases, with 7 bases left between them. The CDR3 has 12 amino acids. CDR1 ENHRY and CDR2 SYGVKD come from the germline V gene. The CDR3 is CAISGEGYGYTF. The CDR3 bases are TGTGCCATCAGTGGGGAAGGCTATGGCTACACCTTC.